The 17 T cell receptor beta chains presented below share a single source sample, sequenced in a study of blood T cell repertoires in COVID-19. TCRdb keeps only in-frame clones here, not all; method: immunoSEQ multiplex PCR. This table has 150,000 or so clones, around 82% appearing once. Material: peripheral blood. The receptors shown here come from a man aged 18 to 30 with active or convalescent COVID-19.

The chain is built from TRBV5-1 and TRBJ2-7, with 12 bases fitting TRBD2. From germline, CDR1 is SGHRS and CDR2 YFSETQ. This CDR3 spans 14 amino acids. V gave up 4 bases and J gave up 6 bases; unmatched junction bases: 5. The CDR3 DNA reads TGCGCCAGCAGCCTTCAACTAGCGGGAGGCGAGCAGTACTTC. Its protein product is CASSLQLAGGEQYF.

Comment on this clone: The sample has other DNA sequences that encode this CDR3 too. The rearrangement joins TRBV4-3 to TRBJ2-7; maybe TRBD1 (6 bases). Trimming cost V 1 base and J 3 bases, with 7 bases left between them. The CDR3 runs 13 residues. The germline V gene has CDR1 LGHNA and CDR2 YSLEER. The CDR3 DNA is TGCGCCAGCAGCCAAGTACAGGGCTACGAGCAGTACTTC. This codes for CASSQVQGYEQYF.

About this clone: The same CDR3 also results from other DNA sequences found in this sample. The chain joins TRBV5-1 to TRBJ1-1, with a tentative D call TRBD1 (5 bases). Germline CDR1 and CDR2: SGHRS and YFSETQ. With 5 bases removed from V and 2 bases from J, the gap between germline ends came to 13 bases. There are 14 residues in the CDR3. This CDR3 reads CASRRGGGNTEAFF. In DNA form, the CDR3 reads TGCGCCAGCAGGAGGGGCGGGGGTAACACTGAAGCTTTCTTT.

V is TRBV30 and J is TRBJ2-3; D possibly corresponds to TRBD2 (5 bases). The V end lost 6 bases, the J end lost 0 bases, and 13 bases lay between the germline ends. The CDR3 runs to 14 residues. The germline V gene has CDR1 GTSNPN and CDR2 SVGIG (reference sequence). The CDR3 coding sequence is TGTGCCTGCCCCGGACTGCTTAGCACAGATACGCAGTATTTT. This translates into CACPGLLSTDTQYF.

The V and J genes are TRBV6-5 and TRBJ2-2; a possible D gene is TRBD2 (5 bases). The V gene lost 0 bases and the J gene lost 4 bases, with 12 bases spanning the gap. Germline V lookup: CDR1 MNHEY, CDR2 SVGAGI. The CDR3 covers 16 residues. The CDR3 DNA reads TGTGCCAGCAGTTACTCTGGCCAACTAGTCACCGGGGAGCTGTTTTTT. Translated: CASSYSGQLVTGELFF.

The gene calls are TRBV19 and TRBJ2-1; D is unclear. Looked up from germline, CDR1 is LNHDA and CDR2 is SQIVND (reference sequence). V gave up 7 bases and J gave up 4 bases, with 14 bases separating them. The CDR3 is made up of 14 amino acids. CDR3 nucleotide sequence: TGTGCCAGTAAAGTCCCCGGAGAATACAATGAGCAGTTCTTC. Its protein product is CASKVPGEYNEQFF.

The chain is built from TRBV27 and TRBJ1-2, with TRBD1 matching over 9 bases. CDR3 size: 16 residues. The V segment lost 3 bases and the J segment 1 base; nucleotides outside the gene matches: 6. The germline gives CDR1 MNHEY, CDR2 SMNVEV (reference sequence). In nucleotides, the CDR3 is TGTGCCAGCAGTTTTTCCGGGACAGGGAGTAACTATGGCTACACCTTC. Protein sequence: CASSFSGTGSNYGYTF.

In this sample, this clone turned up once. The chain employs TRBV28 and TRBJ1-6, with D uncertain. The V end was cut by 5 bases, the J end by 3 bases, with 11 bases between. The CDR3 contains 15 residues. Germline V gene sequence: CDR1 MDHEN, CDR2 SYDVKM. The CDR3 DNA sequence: TGTGCCAGCAGTCCCCCTAGCAGCTATAATTCACCCCTCCACTTT. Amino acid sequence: CASSPPSSYNSPLHF.

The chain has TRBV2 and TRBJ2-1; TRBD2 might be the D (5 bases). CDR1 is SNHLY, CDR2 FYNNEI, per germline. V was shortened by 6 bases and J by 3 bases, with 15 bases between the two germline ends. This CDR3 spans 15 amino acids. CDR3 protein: CASRKGLDLYNEQFF. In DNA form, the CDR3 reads TGTGCCAGCAGAAAAGGACTCGACCTCTACAATGAGCAGTTCTTC.

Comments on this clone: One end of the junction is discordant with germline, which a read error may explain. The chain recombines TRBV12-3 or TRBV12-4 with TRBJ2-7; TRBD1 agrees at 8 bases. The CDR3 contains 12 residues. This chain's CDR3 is CASSPQDRALNF. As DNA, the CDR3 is TGTGCCAGCAGTCCCCAGGACAGGGCCTTGAACTTC.

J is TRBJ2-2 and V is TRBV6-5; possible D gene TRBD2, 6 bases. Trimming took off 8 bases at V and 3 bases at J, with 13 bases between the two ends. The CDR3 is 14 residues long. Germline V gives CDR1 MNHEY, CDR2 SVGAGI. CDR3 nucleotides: TGTGCCAGCTCTGGAGGAGGGGACACCGGGGAGCTGTTTTTT. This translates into CASSGGGDTGELFF.

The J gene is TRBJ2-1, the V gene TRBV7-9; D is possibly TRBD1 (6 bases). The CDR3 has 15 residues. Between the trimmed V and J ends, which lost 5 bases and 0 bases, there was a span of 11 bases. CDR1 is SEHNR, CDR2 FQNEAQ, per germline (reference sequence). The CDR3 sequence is CASSPARGSYNEQFF. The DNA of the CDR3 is TGTGCCAGCAGCCCGGCCAGGGGCTCCTACAATGAGCAGTTCTTC.

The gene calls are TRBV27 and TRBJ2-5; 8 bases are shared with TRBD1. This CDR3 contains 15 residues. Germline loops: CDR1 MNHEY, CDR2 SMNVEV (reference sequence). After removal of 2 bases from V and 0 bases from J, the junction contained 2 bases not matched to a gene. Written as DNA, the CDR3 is TGTGCCAGCAGTTTAAACAGGGGGTACCAAGAGACCCAGTACTTC. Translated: CASSLNRGYQETQYF.

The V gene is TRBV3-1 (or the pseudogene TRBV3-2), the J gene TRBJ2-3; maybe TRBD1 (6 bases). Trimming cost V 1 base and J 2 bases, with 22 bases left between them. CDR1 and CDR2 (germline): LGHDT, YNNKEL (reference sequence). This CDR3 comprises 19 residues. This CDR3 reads CASSQVVTGSGDDTDTQYF. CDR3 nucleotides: TGTGCCAGCAGCCAAGTCGTAACAGGGTCCGGAGATGACACAGATACGCAGTATTTT.

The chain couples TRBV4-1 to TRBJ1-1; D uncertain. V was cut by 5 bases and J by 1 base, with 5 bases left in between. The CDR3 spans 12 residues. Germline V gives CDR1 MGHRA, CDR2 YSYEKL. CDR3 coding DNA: TGCGCCAGCAGCTGGAGGAACACTGAAGCTTTCTTT. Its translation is CASSWRNTEAFF.

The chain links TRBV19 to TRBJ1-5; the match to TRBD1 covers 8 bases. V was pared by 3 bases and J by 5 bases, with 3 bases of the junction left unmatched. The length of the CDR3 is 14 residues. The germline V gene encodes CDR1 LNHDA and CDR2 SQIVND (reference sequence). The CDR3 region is CASSIYRGDQPQHF. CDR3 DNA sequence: TGTGCCAGTAGTATTTACAGGGGGGATCAGCCCCAGCATTTT.

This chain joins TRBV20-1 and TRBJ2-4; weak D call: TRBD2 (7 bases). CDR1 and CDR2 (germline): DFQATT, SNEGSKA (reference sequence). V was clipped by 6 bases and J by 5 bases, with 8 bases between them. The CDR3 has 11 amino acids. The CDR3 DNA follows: TGCAGTGCAGGGGGGGAAAACATTCAGTACTTC. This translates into CSAGGENIQYF.